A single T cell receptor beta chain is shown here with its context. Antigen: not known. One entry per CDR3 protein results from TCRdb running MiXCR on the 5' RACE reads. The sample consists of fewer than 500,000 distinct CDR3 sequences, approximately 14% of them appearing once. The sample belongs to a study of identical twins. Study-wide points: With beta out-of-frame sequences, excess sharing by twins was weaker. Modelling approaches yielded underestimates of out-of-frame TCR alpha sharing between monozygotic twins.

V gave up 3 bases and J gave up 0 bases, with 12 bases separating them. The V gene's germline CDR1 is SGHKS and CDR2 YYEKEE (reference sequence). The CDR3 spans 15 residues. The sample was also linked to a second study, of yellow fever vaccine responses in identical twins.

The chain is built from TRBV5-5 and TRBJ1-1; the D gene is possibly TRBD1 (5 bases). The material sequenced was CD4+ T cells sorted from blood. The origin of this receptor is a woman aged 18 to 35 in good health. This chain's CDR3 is CASSSPTEMNTEAFF. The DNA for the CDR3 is TGTGCCAGCAGCTCCCCGACAGAGATGAACACTGAAGCTTTCTTT.